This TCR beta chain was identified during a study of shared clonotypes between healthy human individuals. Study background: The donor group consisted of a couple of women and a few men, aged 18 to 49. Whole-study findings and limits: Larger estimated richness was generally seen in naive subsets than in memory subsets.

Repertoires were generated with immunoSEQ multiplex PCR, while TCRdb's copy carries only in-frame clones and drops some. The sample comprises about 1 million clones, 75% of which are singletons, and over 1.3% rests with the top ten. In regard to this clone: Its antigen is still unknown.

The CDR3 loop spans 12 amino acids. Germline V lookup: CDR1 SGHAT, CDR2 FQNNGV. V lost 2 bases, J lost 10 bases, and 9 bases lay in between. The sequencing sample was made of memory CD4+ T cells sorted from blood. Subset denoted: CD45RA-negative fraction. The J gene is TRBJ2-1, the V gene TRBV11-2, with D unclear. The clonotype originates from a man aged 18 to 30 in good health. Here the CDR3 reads CASSLSGWEQFF. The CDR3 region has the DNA TGTGCCAGCAGCTTATCAGGCTGGGAGCAGTTCTTC.